These T cell receptor beta chains were read from a single sample in a study of CD8+ T cells in alopecia areata. Method: immunoSEQ multiplex PCR; TCRdb's copy keeps in-frame clones and lacks some. The sample contains about 200,000 clones, approximately 38% of which appear only once. The source was CD4+ T cells sorted from blood, collected around week 34, from a patient treated with tofacitinib. The receptors come from a human donor with alopecia areata. Both conserved end residues are part of each CDR3. Each record gives: J gene, D gene, V gene, clone size, CDR3 protein, CDR3 DNA. The D gene is left open where the match is weak. A clone size is listed for some rows: how often the clone was seen (once, few, many), or a class if it is expanded.

J: TRBJ2-2
D: .
V: TRBV19
size: .
CDR3: CASSPFTGELFF
DNA: TGTGCCAGTAGTCCTTTCACCGGGGAGCTGTTTTTT

J: TRBJ1-1
D: TRBD1
V: TRBV7-2
size: few
CDR3: CASSLDRGRTEAFF
DNA: TGTGCCAGCAGCTTAGACAGGGGGCGTACTGAAGCTTTCTTT

J: TRBJ1-2
D: .
V: TRBV5-1
size: .
CDR3: CASSSTPSLAGYTF
DNA: TGCGCCAGCAGCTCAACCCCCAGCTTAGCTGGCTACACCTTC

J: TRBJ2-1
D: TRBD2
V: TRBV5-1
size: .
CDR3: CASAKAGGQNEQFF
DNA: TGCGCCTCCGCAAAAGCGGGGGGGCAAAATGAGCAGTTCTTC

J: TRBJ1-5
D: .
V: TRBV4-1
size: few
CDR3: CASSQDLSQPQHF
DNA: TGCGCCAGCAGCCAAGATCTCTCCCAGCCCCAGCATTTT

J: TRBJ2-7
D: TRBD2
V: TRBV5-1
size: .
CDR3: CASSSGTSGSYEQYF
DNA: TGCGCCAGCAGCTCCGGGACTAGCGGGAGTTACGAGCAGTACTTC

J: TRBJ1-6
D: TRBD1
V: TRBV27
size: .
CDR3: CASRTPGQGWSPLHF
DNA: TGTGCCAGCAGGACTCCGGGACAGGGGTGGTCACCCCTCCACTTT

J: TRBJ2-1
D: .
V: TRBV7-3
size: few
CDR3: CASSMIQEGSNEQFF
DNA: TGTGCCAGCAGCATGATACAGGAGGGGAGCAATGAGCAGTTCTTC

J: TRBJ2-7
D: TRBD2
V: TRBV28
size: .
CDR3: CASSSRASGGYEQYF
DNA: TGTGCCAGCAGTTCCCGAGCGTCCGGGGGGTACGAGCAGTACTTC

J: TRBJ1-3
D: .
V: TRBV5-1
size: .
CDR3: CASSSSGTRAGNTIYF
DNA: TGCGCCAGCAGCTCGAGCGGGACCAGGGCTGGAAACACCATATATTTT

J: TRBJ2-7
D: .
V: TRBV27
size: .
CDR3: CASSLSPLRGSGGDEQYF
DNA: TGTGCCAGCAGTTTATCACCTCTTCGGGGGAGTGGGGGCGACGAGCAGTACTTC

J: TRBJ1-2
D: .
V: TRBV30
size: .
CDR3: CAWVRGRFGGYTF
DNA: TGTGCCTGGGTCAGGGGAAGATTTGGTGGCTACACCTTC